Reported below is one TCR beta chain. The antigen is undetermined. The data are from a study of T cells after yellow fever vaccination. Looking at the study overall: Preparation of fractions with low cell numbers was performed using SMART-Seq v4 Ultra Low Input.

Whole-study results and caveats: Post-booster samples contained most primary-vaccination clones (approximately 96% CD4, about 90% CD8).

V lost 2 bases and J lost 7, with 14 bases in between. CDR3 length equals 14 residues. The germline V gene encodes CDR1 SGHTA and CDR2 FQGNSA. TCRdb independently ran MiXCR on the 5' RACE reads; one entry per CDR3 protein. In the table there are around 70,000 distinct CDR3 sequences, approximately 7% of which are singletons. The gene calls are TRBV7-2 and TRBJ1-2; D remains ambiguous. The receptor comes from a young man who received the YFV17D yellow fever vaccine. The material was CD8+ T cells sorted from PBMCs, obtained 4 to 5 days after the first yellow fever vaccination. This CDR3 reads CASSLSRAGSGYTF. The CDR3, as DNA: TGTGCCAGCAGCTTAAGTAGGGCCGGGAGTGGCTACACCTTC.